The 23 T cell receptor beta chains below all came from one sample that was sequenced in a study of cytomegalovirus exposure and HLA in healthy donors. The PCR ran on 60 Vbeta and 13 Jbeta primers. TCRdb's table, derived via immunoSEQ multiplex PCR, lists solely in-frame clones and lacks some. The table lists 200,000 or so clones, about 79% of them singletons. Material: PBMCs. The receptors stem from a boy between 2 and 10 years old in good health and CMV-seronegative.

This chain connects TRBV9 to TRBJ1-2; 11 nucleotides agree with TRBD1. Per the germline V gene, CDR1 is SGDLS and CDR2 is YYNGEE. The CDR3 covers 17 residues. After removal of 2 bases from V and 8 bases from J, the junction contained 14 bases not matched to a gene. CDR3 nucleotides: TGTGCCAGCAGCGTCGGGACAGGGGGTTCGAGGCTTTACGGCTACACCTTC. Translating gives CASSVGTGGSRLYGYTF.

CDR3 protein: CSVAQGRNTEAFF. Here the CDR3 DNA reads TGCAGCGTTGCTCAGGGGAGGAACACTGAAGCTTTCTTT. The V gene is TRBV29-1, the J gene TRBJ1-1, with TRBD1 as a possible D gene (6 bases). Per germline, CDR1 SQVTM and CDR2 ANQGSEA. The CDR3 has 13 residues. V lost 4 bases and J lost 1, with 10 bases in between.

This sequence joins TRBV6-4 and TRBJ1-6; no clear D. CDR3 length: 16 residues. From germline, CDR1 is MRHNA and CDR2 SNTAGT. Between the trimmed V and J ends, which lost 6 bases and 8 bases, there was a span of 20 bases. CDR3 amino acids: CASRARVGVGDSPLHF. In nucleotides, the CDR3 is TGTGCCAGCAGGGCCCGAGTCGGGGTAGGCGATTCACCCCTCCACTTT.

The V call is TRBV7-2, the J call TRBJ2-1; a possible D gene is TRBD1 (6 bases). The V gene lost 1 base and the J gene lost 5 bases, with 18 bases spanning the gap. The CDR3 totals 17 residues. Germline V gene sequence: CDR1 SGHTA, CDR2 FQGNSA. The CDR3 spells CASSLESWGRRNNEQFF. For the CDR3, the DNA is TGTGCCAGCAGCTTAGAGAGTTGGGGGCGCAGAAACAATGAGCAGTTCTTC.

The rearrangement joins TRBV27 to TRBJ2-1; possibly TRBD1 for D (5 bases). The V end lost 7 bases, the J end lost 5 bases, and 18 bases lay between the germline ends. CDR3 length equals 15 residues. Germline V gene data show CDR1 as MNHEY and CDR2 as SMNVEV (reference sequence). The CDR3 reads CASNSIRGIHNEQFF. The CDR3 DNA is TGTGCCAGCAACTCGATAAGGGGTATCCACAATGAGCAGTTCTTC.

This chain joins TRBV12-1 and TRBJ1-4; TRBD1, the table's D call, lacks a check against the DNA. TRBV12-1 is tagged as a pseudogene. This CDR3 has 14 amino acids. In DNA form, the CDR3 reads TGTGCCAGCAGCAGGGACAGGGTATATGAAAAACTGTTTTTT. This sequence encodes CASSRDRVYEKLFF.

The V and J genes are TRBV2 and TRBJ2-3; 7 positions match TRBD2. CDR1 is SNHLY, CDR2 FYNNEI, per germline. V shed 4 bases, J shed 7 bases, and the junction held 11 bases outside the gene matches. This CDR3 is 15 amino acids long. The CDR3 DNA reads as TGTGCCAGCAGTGGGTCTCTAGCGGAAACTTATACGCAGTATTTT. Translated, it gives CASSGSLAETYTQYF. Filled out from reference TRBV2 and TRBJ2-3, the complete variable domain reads EPEVTQTPSHQVTQMGQEVILRCVPISNHLYFYWYRQILGQKVEFLVSFYNNEISEKSEIFDDQFSVERPDGSNFTLKIRSTKLEDSAMYFCASSGSLAETYTQYFGPGTRLTVL.

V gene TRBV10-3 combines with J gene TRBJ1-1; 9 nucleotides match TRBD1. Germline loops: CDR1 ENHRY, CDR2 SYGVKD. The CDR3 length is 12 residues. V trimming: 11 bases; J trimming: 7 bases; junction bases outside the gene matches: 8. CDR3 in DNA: TGTGCCGCTACCCGACAGGGGGGTGAAGCTTTCTTT. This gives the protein CAATRQGGEAFF.

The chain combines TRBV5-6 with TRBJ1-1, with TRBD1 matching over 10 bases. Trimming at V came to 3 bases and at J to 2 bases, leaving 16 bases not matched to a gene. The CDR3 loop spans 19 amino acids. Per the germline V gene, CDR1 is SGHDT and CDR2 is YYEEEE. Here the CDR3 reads CASSWRQGARVWDNTEAFF. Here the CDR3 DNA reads TGTGCCAGCAGCTGGCGACAGGGGGCGCGAGTGTGGGATAACACTGAAGCTTTCTTT.

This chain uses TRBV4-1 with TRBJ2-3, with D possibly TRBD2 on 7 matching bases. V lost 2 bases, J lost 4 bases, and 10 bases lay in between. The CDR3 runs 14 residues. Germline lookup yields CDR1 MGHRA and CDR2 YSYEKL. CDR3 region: CASSQRGASDTQYF. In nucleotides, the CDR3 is TGCGCCAGCAGCCAACGGGGGGCATCAGATACGCAGTATTTT.

The CDR3 here is CARQGPGNTIYF. The CDR3 DNA is TGTGCCCGACAGGGTCCCGGAAACACCATATATTTT. The chain joins TRBV5-6 to TRBJ1-3; 7 bases agree with TRBD1. CDR3 length: 12 amino acids. Germline V CDR1 and CDR2: SGHDT, YYEEEE. The J segment lost 4 bases and the V segment lost 10 bases, leaving 5 bases of the junction unmatched. Drawing the rest from reference TRBV5-6 and TRBJ1-3, the complete variable domain is DAGVTQSPTHLIKTRGQQVTLRCSPKSGHDTVSWYQQALGQGPQFIFQYYEEEERQRGNFPDRFSGHQFPNYSSELNVNALLLGDSALYLCARQGPGNTIYFGEGSWLTVV.

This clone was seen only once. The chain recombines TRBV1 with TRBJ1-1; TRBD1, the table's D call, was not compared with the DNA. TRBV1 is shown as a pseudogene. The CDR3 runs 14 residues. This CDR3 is CTSSQEIQNTEAFF. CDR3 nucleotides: TGCACCAGCAGCCAAGAAATCCAGAACACTGAAGCTTTCTTT.

CDR3 bases: TGTGCCAGCAGCCAAGATGGCGCAGGACGCTACAGGGGGCCCGAGAAAGGCGAGCAGTACTTC. Amino acid sequence: CASSQDGAGRYRGPEKGEQYF. The V gene is TRBV4-2, the J gene TRBJ2-5, with 9 bases aligning to TRBD1. The closer fit of TRBJ2-7 to the DNA end suggests the J call may be wrong. Germline lookup yields CDR1 LGHNA and CDR2 YNFKEQ. This CDR3 is 21 amino acids long.

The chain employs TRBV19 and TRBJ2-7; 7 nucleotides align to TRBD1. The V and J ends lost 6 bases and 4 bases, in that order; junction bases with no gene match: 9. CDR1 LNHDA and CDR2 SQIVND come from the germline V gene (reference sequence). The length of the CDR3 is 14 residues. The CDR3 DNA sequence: TGTGCCAGTAGAAGACAGGGAGATCGGTACGAGCAGTACTTC. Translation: CASRRQGDRYEQYF.

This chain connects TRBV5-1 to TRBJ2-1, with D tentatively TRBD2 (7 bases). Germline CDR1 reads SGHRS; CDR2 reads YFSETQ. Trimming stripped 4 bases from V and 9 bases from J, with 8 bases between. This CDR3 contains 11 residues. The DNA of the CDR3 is TGCGCCAGCAGCGGGGGGGCTGAGCAGTTCTTC. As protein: CASSGGAEQFF.

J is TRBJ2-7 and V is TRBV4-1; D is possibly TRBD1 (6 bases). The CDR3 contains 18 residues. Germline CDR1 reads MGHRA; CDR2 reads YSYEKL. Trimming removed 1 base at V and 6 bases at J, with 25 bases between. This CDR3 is CASSQALPPPGQGGEQYF. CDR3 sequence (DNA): TGCGCCAGCAGCCAAGCATTACCACCACCGGGACAAGGGGGCGAGCAGTACTTC.

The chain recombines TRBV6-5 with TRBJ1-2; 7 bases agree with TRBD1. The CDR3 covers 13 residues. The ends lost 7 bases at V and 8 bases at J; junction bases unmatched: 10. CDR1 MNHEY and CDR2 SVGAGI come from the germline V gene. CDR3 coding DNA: TGTGCCAGCACCCGACAGGGCCTCTTAGGCTACACCTTC. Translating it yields CASTRQGLLGYTF.

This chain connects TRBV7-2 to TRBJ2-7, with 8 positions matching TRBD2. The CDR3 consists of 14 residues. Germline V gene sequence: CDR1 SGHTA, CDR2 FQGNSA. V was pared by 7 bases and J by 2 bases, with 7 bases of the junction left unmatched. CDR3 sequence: CASTLRGLAYEQYF. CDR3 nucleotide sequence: TGTGCCAGCACCCTAAGGGGACTAGCCTACGAGCAGTACTTC.

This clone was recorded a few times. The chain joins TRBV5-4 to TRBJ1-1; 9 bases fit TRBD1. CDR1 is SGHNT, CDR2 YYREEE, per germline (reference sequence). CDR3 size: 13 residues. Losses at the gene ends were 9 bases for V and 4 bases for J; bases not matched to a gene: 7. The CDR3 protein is CATTGGWSTEAFF. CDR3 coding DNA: TGTGCCACTACAGGGGGCTGGAGCACTGAAGCTTTCTTT.

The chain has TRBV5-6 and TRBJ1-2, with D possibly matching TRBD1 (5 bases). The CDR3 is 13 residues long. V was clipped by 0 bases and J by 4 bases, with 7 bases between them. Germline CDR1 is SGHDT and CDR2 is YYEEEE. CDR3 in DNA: TGTGCCAGCAGCTTGGGGAGGGGCTATGGCTACACCTTC. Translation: CASSLGRGYGYTF.

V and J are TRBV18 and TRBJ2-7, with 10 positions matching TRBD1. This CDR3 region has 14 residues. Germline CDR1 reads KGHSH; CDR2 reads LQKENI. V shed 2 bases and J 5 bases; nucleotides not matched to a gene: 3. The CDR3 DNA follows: TGTGCCAGCTCACCAAGGGACAGGGGTCACGAGCAGTACTTC. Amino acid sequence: CASSPRDRGHEQYF.

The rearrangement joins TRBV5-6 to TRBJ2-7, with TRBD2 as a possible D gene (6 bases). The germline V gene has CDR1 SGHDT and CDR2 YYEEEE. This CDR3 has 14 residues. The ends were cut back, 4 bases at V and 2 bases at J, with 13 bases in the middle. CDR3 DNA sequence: TGTGCCAGCAGCGATGGGGCGGGGACCTACGAGCAGTACTTC. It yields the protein CASSDGAGTYEQYF.

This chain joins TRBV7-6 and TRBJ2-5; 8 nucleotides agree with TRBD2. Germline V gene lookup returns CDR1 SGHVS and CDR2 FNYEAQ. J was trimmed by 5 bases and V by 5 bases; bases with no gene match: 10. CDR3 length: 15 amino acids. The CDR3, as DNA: TGTGCCAGCAGCCGTCCCTCGGGGGGGCTTGAGACCCAGTACTTC. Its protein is CASSRPSGGLETQYF.